This T cell receptor beta chain was captured by sequencing in a study of somatic mutations in cytotoxic T cells in rheumatoid arthritis. Study conclusions and caveats: In the expanded CD8+ clones, the antigen targets remained unknown.

On this clone: Its target is unknown.

The data were produced by immunoSEQ multiplex PCR, yet TCRdb's version contains in-frame clones alone and is incomplete. The data contain tens of thousands of clones, under 85% of them singletons. The sample taken for sequencing was CD8+ T cells sorted from blood. The source is an adult with rheumatoid arthritis.

The CDR3 DNA follows: TGCAGTGCCCTAGGTCCTAACGGGCAGTACTTC. This gives the protein CSALGPNGQYF. The chain joins TRBV20-1 to TRBJ2-7; no reliable D call. CDR3 size: 11 residues. V shed 6 bases and J shed 9 bases, with 15 bases lying between them. Germline V lookup: CDR1 DFQATT, CDR2 SNEGSKA (reference sequence).